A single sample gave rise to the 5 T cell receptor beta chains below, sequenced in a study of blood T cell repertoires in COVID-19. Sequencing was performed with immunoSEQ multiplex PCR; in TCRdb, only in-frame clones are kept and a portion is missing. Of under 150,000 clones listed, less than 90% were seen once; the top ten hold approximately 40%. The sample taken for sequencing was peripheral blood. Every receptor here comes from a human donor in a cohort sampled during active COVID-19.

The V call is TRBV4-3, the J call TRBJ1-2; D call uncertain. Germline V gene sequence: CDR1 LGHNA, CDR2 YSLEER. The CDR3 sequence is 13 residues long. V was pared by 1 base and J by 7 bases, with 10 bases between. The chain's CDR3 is CASSQAFRLGYTF. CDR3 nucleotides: TGCGCCAGCAGCCAAGCTTTCAGGCTTGGCTACACCTTC.

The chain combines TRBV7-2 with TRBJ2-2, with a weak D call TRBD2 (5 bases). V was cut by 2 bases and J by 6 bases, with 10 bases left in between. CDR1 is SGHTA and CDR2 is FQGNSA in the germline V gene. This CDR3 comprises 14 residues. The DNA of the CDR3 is TGTGCCAGCAGCTTACGGCTAGCCGCCGGGGAGCTGTTTTTT. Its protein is CASSLRLAAGELFF.

For the CDR3, the DNA is TGTGCCAGTAGTATGGAGCAAGCCTACAATGAGCAGTTCTTC. Encoded protein: CASSMEQAYNEQFF. The chain recombines TRBV19 with TRBJ2-1; D gene unclear. CDR3 size: 14 residues. V lost 3 bases to trimming and J lost 2 bases, with 8 bases between them. Germline CDR1 reads LNHDA; CDR2 reads SQIVND (reference sequence).

The CDR3 sequence is CASAIKSGDTEAFF. CDR3 nucleotides: TGTGCCAGCGCTATTAAATCGGGGGACACTGAAGCTTTCTTT. The chain employs TRBV6-4 and TRBJ1-1; perhaps TRBD1 as D (5 bases). V lost 8 bases, J lost 3 bases, and 16 bases lay in between. The germline gives CDR1 MRHNA, CDR2 SNTAGT. This CDR3 comprises 14 residues.

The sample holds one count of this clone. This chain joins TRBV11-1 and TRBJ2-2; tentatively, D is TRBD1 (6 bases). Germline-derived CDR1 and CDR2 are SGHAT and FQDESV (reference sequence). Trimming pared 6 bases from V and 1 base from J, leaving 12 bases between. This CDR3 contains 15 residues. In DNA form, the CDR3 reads TGTGCCAGCAGTAATCAGGGGTTGAACACCGGGGAGCTGTTTTTT. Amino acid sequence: CASSNQGLNTGELFF. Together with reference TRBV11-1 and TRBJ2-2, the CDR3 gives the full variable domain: EAEVAQSPRYKITEKSQAVAFWCDPISGHATLYWYRQILGQGPELLVQFQDESVVDDSQLPKDRFSAERLKGVDSTLKIQPAELGDSAMYLCASSNQGLNTGELFFGEGSRLTVL.